The next 24 T cell receptor beta chains were all read from a single sample in a study of blood T cell repertoires in COVID-19. Profiling relied on immunoSEQ multiplex PCR, and the TCRdb table lists in-frame clones only, not all of them. This sample carries around 86,000 clones, 87% of them seen once, and the ten largest clones take roughly 7.1%. Sequencing used peripheral blood. Receptors were obtained from a human donor with acute or convalescent COVID-19. The donor label of this sample is uncertain.

The chain is built from TRBV7-3 and TRBJ1-2; D is perhaps TRBD1 (6 bases). Germline V gene lookup returns CDR1 SGHTA and CDR2 FQGTGA. Trimming pared 1 base from V and 4 bases from J, leaving 13 bases between. The CDR3 contains 15 residues. The CDR3 sequence: CASSLNPTGFYGYTF. DNA of the CDR3: TGTGCCAGCAGCTTAAACCCTACAGGGTTCTATGGCTACACCTTC. Full variable domain (remainder filled in from reference TRBV7-3 and TRBJ1-2): GAGVSQTPSNKVTEKGKYVELRCDPISGHTALYWYRQSLGQGPEFLIYFQGTGAADDSGLPNDRFFAVRPEGSVSTLKIQRTERGDSAVYLCASSLNPTGFYGYTFGSGTRLTVV.

The chain carries TRBV7-9 and TRBJ2-1; TRBD2 is a possible D gene (5 bases). Germline V gene data show CDR1 as SEHNR and CDR2 as FQNEAQ (reference sequence). The germline V and J ends were trimmed by 5 bases and 0 bases, with 20 bases remaining between them. This CDR3 has 18 amino acids. The CDR3 here is CASSRLLDYLSSYNEQFF. CDR3 nucleotide sequence: TGTGCCAGCAGCCGATTACTAGACTACTTAAGCTCCTACAATGAGCAGTTCTTC.

This clone came up a few times. The junction departs from germline at one end; a sequencing error may be responsible. The V and J genes are TRBV3-1 (or the pseudogene TRBV3-2) and TRBJ2-2; D is possibly TRBD1 (6 bases). The CDR3 spans 15 residues. Germline-derived CDR1 and CDR2 are LGHDT and YNNKEL (reference sequence). The CDR3 is CASSQGGQNTGELFF. Here the CDR3 DNA reads TGTGCCAGCAGTCAAGGGGGACAAAACACCGGGGAGCTGTTTTTT.

In its sample, this clone was seen many times. The V and J genes are TRBV5-6 and TRBJ2-7; weak D call: TRBD1 (5 bases). The germline CDR1 and CDR2 sequences are SGHDT and YYEEEE. V lost 0 bases to trimming and J lost 0 bases, with 7 bases between them. The length of the CDR3 is 14 residues. CDR3 coding DNA: TGTGCCAGCAGCTTGGCCGACAGCTCCTACGAGCAGTACTTC. Translated: CASSLADSSYEQYF.

The chain employs TRBV18 and TRBJ2-7; maybe TRBD1 (5 bases). CDR1 and CDR2 from the germline V gene are KGHSH and LQKENI. V lost 2 bases and J lost 6, with 17 bases in between. The CDR3 loop spans 15 amino acids. For the CDR3, the DNA is TGTGCCAGCTCACCAGCAACCAGGGCTTTGGGCGAGCAGTACTTC. Its translation: CASSPATRALGEQYF.

The rearrangement joins TRBV30 to TRBJ1-3; TRBD1 might be the D (5 bases). V gave up 8 bases and J gave up 0 bases, with 23 bases separating them. In germline, CDR1 is GTSNPN, CDR2 SVGIG (reference sequence). This CDR3 comprises 17 residues. CDR3 nucleotides: TGTGCCGGAATATTTACAGGAGAGTCCCTCTCTGGAAACACCATATATTTT. Protein sequence: CAGIFTGESLSGNTIYF.

The rearrangement links TRBV7-2 to TRBJ2-1; the match to TRBD2 covers 11 bases. CDR3 size: 16 residues. V was pared by 1 base and J by 8 bases, with 7 bases of the junction left unmatched. The germline V gene encodes CDR1 SGHTA and CDR2 FQGNSA. This chain's CDR3 is CASSLVLAGGSDEQFF. In DNA form, the CDR3 reads TGTGCCAGCAGCTTAGTCCTAGCGGGGGGTAGCGATGAGCAGTTCTTC.

V is TRBV5-5 and J is TRBJ1-4; D unresolved. Germline CDR1 is SGHKS and CDR2 is YYEKEE (reference sequence). The CDR3 sequence is 13 residues long. V shed 1 base and J shed 7 bases, with 8 bases lying between them. CDR3 coding DNA: TGTGCCAGCAGCTTGCGGGATGTTGAAAAACTGTTTTTT. Its translation is CASSLRDVEKLFF.

The chain links TRBV11-3 to TRBJ1-5; D is possibly TRBD1 (5 bases). V lost 5 bases and J lost 7, with 12 bases in between. The CDR3 is 13 residues long. Germline V gene lookup returns CDR1 SGHNT and CDR2 YENEEA. CDR3 in DNA: TGTGCCAGCAGCCCGGGGGAGCGGCAGCCCCAGCATTTT. Translation: CASSPGERQPQHF.

The gene calls are TRBV2 and TRBJ1-3, with a tentative D call TRBD1 (6 bases). Germline values: CDR1 SNHLY, CDR2 FYNNEI. The CDR3 is 13 residues long. V lost 2 bases and J lost 8, with 10 bases in between. The CDR3 DNA is TGTGCCAGCAGTGAATCAGGGGCTGACACCATATATTTT. Its protein product is CASSESGADTIYF.

The count of this clone is one. The rearrangement links TRBV5-1 to TRBJ2-3, with 8 bases fitting TRBD2. There are 15 residues in the CDR3. Germline trimming cut 0 bases from V and 1 base from J; bases unmatched to any gene: 1. Looked up from germline, CDR1 is SGHRS and CDR2 is YFSETQ. CDR3 in amino acids: CASSLVTSGTDTQYF. As DNA, the CDR3 is TGCGCCAGCAGCTTGGTGACTAGCGGCACAGATACGCAGTATTTT. The full variable domain, with the rest looked up from reference TRBV5-1 and TRBJ2-3, is KAGVTQTPRYLIKTRGQQVTLSCSPISGHRSVSWYQQTPGQGLQFLFEYFSETQRNKGNFPGRFSGRQFSNSRSEMNVSTLELGDSALYLCASSLVTSGTDTQYFGPGTRLTVL.

This chain links TRBV24-1 with TRBJ2-2; 12 bases fit TRBD1. CDR1 and CDR2 (germline): KGHDR, SFDVKD. CDR3 length: 18 amino acids. Trimming cost V 5 bases and J 5 bases; bases outside gene matches: 11. This CDR3 is CATSVVAGQGAGTGELFF. CDR3 coding DNA: TGTGCCACCAGTGTTGTAGCGGGACAGGGGGCAGGTACCGGGGAGCTGTTTTTT.

The chain employs TRBV6-5 and TRBJ2-7; 13 bases agree with TRBD2. V was clipped by 9 bases and J by 3 bases; unmatched bases: 5. The CDR3 contains 14 residues. Germline V gene sequence: CDR1 MNHEY, CDR2 SVGAGI. CDR3 loop: CARTGTSGVYEQYF. The CDR3 bases are TGTGCCAGAACCGGGACTAGCGGGGTCTACGAGCAGTACTTC.

The genes are TRBV11-3 and TRBJ2-5; a weak D match, TRBD2 (6 bases). This CDR3 is 15 amino acids long. Looked up from germline, CDR1 is SGHNT and CDR2 is YENEEA. V was trimmed by 3 bases and J by 5 bases, leaving 16 bases between them. The CDR3 sequence: CASSLGSGRFETQYF. CDR3 DNA sequence: TGTGCCAGCAGCTTGGGGTCTGGGAGGTTTGAGACCCAGTACTTC.

The table lists this clone with a count of one. The rearrangement joins TRBV6-2 or TRBV6-3 to TRBJ2-2; no reliable D call. Germline lookup yields CDR1 MNHEY and CDR2 SVGEGT. V dropped 5 bases and J dropped 4 bases, with 8 bases sitting between them. This CDR3 has 13 residues. The CDR3 protein is CASSDQVTGELFF. DNA for the CDR3: TGTGCCAGCAGTGACCAGGTCACCGGGGAGCTGTTTTTT.

The chain combines TRBV29-1 with TRBJ1-1, with 7 nucleotides matching TRBD1. The CDR3 has 13 amino acids. CDR1 is SQVTM, CDR2 ANQGSEA, per germline. The junction had 7 bases not matched to a gene; V was cut back by 7 bases and J by 2 bases. The CDR3 bases are TGCAGCGCCCAGGGACAGCTAAACACTGAAGCTTTCTTT. This gives the protein CSAQGQLNTEAFF.

This clone was seen just once. The V call is TRBV5-4, the J call TRBJ1-1; D not resolved. The CDR3 is made up of 16 amino acids. Per germline, CDR1 SGHNT and CDR2 YYREEE (reference sequence). Trimming shortened V by 3 bases and J by 0 bases, and 15 bases separated the two germline ends. This CDR3 is CASSSGFQSLNTEAFF. CDR3 bases: TGTGCCAGCAGCTCGGGGTTCCAGAGCCTGAACACTGAAGCTTTCTTT. The complete variable domain, with remaining parts taken from reference TRBV5-4 and TRBJ1-1, reads ETGVTQSPTHLIKTRGQQVTLRCSSQSGHNTVSWYQQALGQGPQFIFQYYREEENGRGNFPPRFSGLQFPNYSSELNVNALELDDSALYLCASSSGFQSLNTEAFFGQGTRLTVV.

The rearrangement links TRBV20-1 to TRBJ1-5; D unresolved. In germline, CDR1 is DFQATT, CDR2 SNEGSKA (reference sequence). CDR3 length: 14 residues. V dropped 3 bases and J dropped 4 bases, with 13 bases sitting between them. The DNA of the CDR3 is TGCAGTGCTAGTCGAGGGAACGCGAATCAGCCCCAGCATTTT. Its translation: CSASRGNANQPQHF.

The V and J genes are TRBV3-1 (or the pseudogene TRBV3-2) and TRBJ2-7; 7 nucleotides line up with TRBD1. The junction had 10 bases not matched to a gene; V was cut back by 6 bases and J by 5 bases. Germline values: CDR1 LGHDT, CDR2 YNNKEL (reference sequence). The CDR3 is made up of 14 amino acids. CDR3 coding DNA: TGTGCCAGCAGTCCCGCGACAGGGAACCACGAGCAGTACTTC. This encodes CASSPATGNHEQYF.

The J gene is TRBJ2-7, the V gene TRBV12-3 or TRBV12-4; D is possibly TRBD1 (6 bases). The CDR3 covers 13 residues. V lost 2 bases and J lost 5, with 10 bases in between. The CDR3 nucleotides are TGTGCCAGCAGTTTAATGGGGGACAACGAGCAGTACTTC. It codes for CASSLMGDNEQYF.

V and J are TRBV19 and TRBJ1-1, with D possibly being TRBD1 (6 bases). There are 14 residues in the CDR3. V was cut by 7 bases and J by 0 bases, with 12 bases left in between. Germline CDR1 LNHDA, CDR2 SQIVND (reference sequence). CDR3 DNA sequence: TGTGCCAGTACATACAGGGACATGAACACTGAAGCTTTCTTT. It yields the protein CASTYRDMNTEAFF. The full variable domain, rest sourced from reference TRBV19 and TRBJ1-1, is DGGITQSPKYLFRKEGQNVTLSCEQNLNHDAMYWYRQDPGQGLRLIYYSQIVNDFQKGDIAEGYSVSREKKESFPLTVTSAQKNPTAFYLCASTYRDMNTEAFFGQGTRLTVV.

The V gene is TRBV5-1, the J gene TRBJ2-3, with a tentative D call TRBD1 (7 bases). The V end was cut by 4 bases, the J end by 5 bases, with 20 bases between. The length of the CDR3 is 16 residues. The germline V gene has CDR1 SGHRS and CDR2 YFSETQ. As DNA, the CDR3 is TGCGCCAGCAGCCCTCTGACCGGAGGGGGCCAAGATACGCAGTATTTT. It yields the protein CASSPLTGGGQDTQYF.

This chain joins TRBV28 and TRBJ1-1; 7 bases are a match to TRBD1. CDR1 MDHEN and CDR2 SYDVKM come from the germline V gene. The CDR3 extends over 13 amino acids. The junction had 7 bases not matched to a gene; V was cut back by 6 bases and J by 6 bases. CDR3 nucleotide sequence: TGTGCCAGCAGGCGACAGGGTATTGCTGAAGCTTTCTTT. Translated, it gives CASRRQGIAEAFF.

The V gene is TRBV7-6, the J gene TRBJ1-6; 9 bases are shared with TRBD1. The CDR3 length is 16 residues. Germline CDR1 reads SGHVS; CDR2 reads FNYEAQ. The V segment lost 5 bases and the J segment 6 bases; nucleotides outside the gene matches: 8. The CDR3 nucleotides are TGTGCCAGCAGCACCCGGGACAGGGAACGTAATTCACCCCTCCACTTT. Protein: CASSTRDRERNSPLHF.